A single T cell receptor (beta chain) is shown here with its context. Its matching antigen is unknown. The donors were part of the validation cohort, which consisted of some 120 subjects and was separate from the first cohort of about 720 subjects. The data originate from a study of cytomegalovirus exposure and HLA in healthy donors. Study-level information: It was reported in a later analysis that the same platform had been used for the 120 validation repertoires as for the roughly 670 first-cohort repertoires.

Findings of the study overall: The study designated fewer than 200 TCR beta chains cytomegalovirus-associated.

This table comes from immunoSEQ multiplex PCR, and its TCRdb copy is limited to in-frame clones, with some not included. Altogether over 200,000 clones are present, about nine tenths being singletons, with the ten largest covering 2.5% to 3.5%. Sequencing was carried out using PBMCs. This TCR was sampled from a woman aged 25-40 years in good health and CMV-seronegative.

DNA of the CDR3: TGCGCCAGCAGTCCCGACAGCTCTAATGACATTCAGTACTTC. Amino acid sequence: CASSPDSSNDIQYF. The chain joins TRBV5-1 to TRBJ2-4; D may be TRBD1 (5 bases). Germline values: CDR1 SGHRS, CDR2 YFSETQ. With 5 bases removed from V and 8 bases from J, the gap between germline ends came to 17 bases. This CDR3 is built from 14 residues.